One TCR beta chain is described in this entry. Its antigen is unidentified. Individuals having autoimmune disease history or systemic immunosuppression were not enrolled. The assay was immunoSEQ multiplex PCR, and TCRdb's table has in-frame clones only and misses some. The sample lists 21,000 or so clones, about 79% occurring once. The sample belongs to a study of OX40 agonist ivuxolimab in advanced cancers. About the study: Patients were treated with intravenous ivuxolimab, dosed at 0.01 to 10 mg/kg and infused every 2 weeks.

Study observations and caveats: Part of the nonresponder group also had normalized T-cell clonal expansion that was low. Antigen specificity of clonally expanded peripheral T cells was not established.

V gave up 7 bases and J gave up 1 base, with 19 bases separating them. This CDR3 is built from 16 residues. Germline V gene data show CDR1 as SGHVS and CDR2 as FNYEAQ. The sequenced sample was CD4+ or CD8+ T cells sorted from blood, obtained in a trial of the OX40 agonist ivuxolimab. The chain has TRBV7-6 and TRBJ2-5; D possibly matches TRBD1 or TRBD2 (5 bases each). This sequence was found in an adult with an advanced solid tumor such as melanoma, head and neck, liver or kidney cancer. CDR3 nucleotide sequence: TGTGCCAGCACCCCGGGGCTCCGCAGTGGCCAAGAGACCCAGTACTTC. It translates to CASTPGLRSGQETQYF.